This T cell receptor beta chain was recorded in a study of cytomegalovirus exposure and HLA in healthy donors. Study-wide results and limits: A later analysis showed HLA-associated TCR beta chains outstripping equally common others in clonal expansion. An Asian-associated ancestry cluster reportedly showed fewer N-insertions than the approximately 700-donor mean in a later analysis.

Of note for this clone: Its specificity is not known.

Use of 60 Vbeta and 13 Jbeta primers characterized the PCR. The repertoire was sequenced with immunoSEQ multiplex PCR; TCRdb's copy has only in-frame clones and lacks some. This repertoire shows about 150,000 clones, approximately 71% found once; its top ten account for 8.5% to 12%. Germline-derived CDR1 and CDR2 are MNHEY and SVGAGI. CDR3 size: 14 residues. V shed 5 bases and J 5 bases; nucleotides not matched to a gene: 8. The chain employs TRBV6-5 and TRBJ1-2; 7 bases fit TRBD1. The sequenced sample consisted of PBMCs. The TCR originated in a man aged 25-40 years in good health and CMV-seropositive. The CDR3 is CASSPDGTEYGYTF. The DNA of the CDR3 is TGTGCCAGCAGTCCTGACGGGACAGAATATGGCTACACCTTC.